The 32 T cell receptor gamma chains below were found in one sample sequenced in a study of intestinal T cells in coeliac disease. For each case, the template was genomic DNA from ten roughly 5-µm formalin-fixed paraffin-embedded scrolls. Using about 0.2 ug of biopsy DNA, TRG was amplified with LymphoTrack primers. TCRdb reprocessed the multiplex PCR reads through CATT. The sample shows about 1,500 gamma-chain clones, under 75% of them seen only once. The material sequenced was a duodenal biopsy. The receptors come from a human donor with celiac disease.

The chain has TRGV8 and TRGJ1 or TRGJ2. Germline assignment: CDR1 VENAVY and CDR2 YDSYNSRV. J lost 2 bases, V lost 3 bases, and 4 bases had no gene match. This CDR3 contains 13 residues. CDR3 sequence (DNA): TGTGCCACCTGGGATGGAGATTATTATAAGAAACTCTTT. This codes for CATWDGDYYKKLF.

For this clone: A junction boundary mismatches the germline segment, possibly from a read error. The genes are TRGV2 and TRGJP1. The CDR3 sequence is 15 residues long. Germline CDR1 EGSNGY, CDR2 YDSYNSKV. The CDR3 DNA is TGTGCCACCTGGGACGGGCGGGGCACTGGTTGGCTCAAGATATTT. As protein: CATWDGRGTGWLKIF.

The DNA of the CDR3 is TGTGCCACCTGGGACAGGCTTTTTTGGGGTTATAAGAAACTCTTT. Its protein product is CATWDRLFWGYKKLF. This rearrangement joins TRGV3 to TRGJ1 or TRGJ2. The germline gives CDR1 VTNTFY, CDR2 YDVSTARD (reference sequence). Trimming took 0 bases from V and 6 from J; bases not matched to a gene: 11. The CDR3 has 15 residues.

Concerning this clone: One junction end does not reproduce the germline sequence, and a read error may be involved. The chain carries TRGV3 and TRGJ1 or TRGJ2. The CDR3 is 14 residues long. The germline V gene has CDR1 VTNTFY and CDR2 YDVSTARD (reference sequence). CDR3 sequence: CATWDGLNYYKKLF. The CDR3 DNA reads as TGTGCCACCTGGGACGGACTGAATTATTATAAGAAACTCTTC.

Comments on this clone: A much larger clone sits a single nucleotide away, making a read error possible. Additional DNA sequences in this sample encode the identical CDR3. The chain is built from TRGV2 and TRGJ1 or TRGJ2. The length of the CDR3 is 17 residues. CDR1 is EGSNGY and CDR2 is YDSYNSKV in the germline V gene. The CDR3 protein is CATWDGLPDSNYYKKLF. The CDR3 DNA sequence: TGCGCCACCTGGGACGGGCTTCCCGATTCGAATTATTATAAGAAACTCTTT.

This clone was counted only a few times. The V and J genes are TRGV5P and TRGJ1 or TRGJ2. TRGV5P is listed as a pseudogene. The CDR3 loop spans 12 amino acids. CDR3 nucleotide sequence: TGTGCCACCTGGGGCAGGGATTATAAGAAACTCTTT. It translates to CATWGRDYKKLF.

This clone was seen a handful of times. Relative to the germline gene, one junction end is altered; a read error may explain this. This sequence joins TRGV2 and TRGJP2. The germline V gene encodes CDR1 EGSNGY and CDR2 YDSYNSKV. There are 14 residues in the CDR3. The CDR3 sequence is CATWDGSSDWVKTF. The DNA of the CDR3 is TGTGCCACCTGGGACGGGAGTAGTGATTGGGTCAAGACGTTT.

This clone was detected a few times. The V gene is TRGV4, the J gene TRGJ1 or TRGJ2. The CDR3 extends over 13 amino acids. Trimming at V came to 5 bases and at J to 0 bases, leaving 4 bases not matched to a gene. CDR1 and CDR2 (germline): EGSTGY, YDSYTSSV. The CDR3 coding sequence is TGTGCCACCTGGGGGTCGAATTATTATAAGAAACTCTTT. It translates to CATWGSNYYKKLF.

Of note for this clone: Just one base apart from a much larger clone, this may be a read error. V gene TRGV5 combines with J gene TRGJ1 or TRGJ2. In germline, CDR1 is VINAFY, CDR2 YDVSNSKD. The CDR3 consists of 14 residues. With 5 bases clipped from V and 9 bases from J, the junction kept 16 bases outside the gene matches. The CDR3 nucleotides read TGTGCCACCTGGGGCAATCCGGGTGGTGGTAAGAAACTCTTT. It translates to CATWGNPGGGKKLF.

Note on this clone: With a much larger clone just one base away, this may be a read error. The chain employs TRGV10 and TRGJ1 or TRGJ2. Being an ORF, TRGV10 has a function that is uncertain. The CDR3 covers 11 residues. CDR3 region: CATWGYYKKLF. The CDR3 DNA sequence: TGTGCTACGTGGGGTTATTATAAGAAACTCTTT.

Within the sample, this clone is large. DNA for the CDR3: TGTGCCTTGTGGGAGGTGCAAGGTTATAAGAAACTCTTT. Its translation is CALWEVQGYKKLF. V and J are TRGV9 and TRGJ1 or TRGJ2. The CDR3 spans 13 residues. With V trimmed by 0 bases and J by 6 bases, 5 bases remained unmatched. Germline values: CDR1 GITISATS, CDR2 ISYDGTV (reference sequence).

Turning to this clone: A much larger clone sits a single nucleotide away, making a read error possible. This sequence joins TRGV5 and TRGJ1 or TRGJ2. The germline CDR1 and CDR2 sequences are VINAFY and YDVSNSKD. CDR3 size: 14 residues. The CDR3 sequence: CATRDNPGGGKKLF. CDR3 nucleotide sequence: TGTGCCACCCGGGACAATCCGGGTGGTGGTAAGAAACTCTTT.

Worth noting for this clone: A read error may be the cause here, since a much bigger clone is one base away. The sample carries other DNA sequences with the same CDR3. The rearrangement links TRGV11 to TRGJP2. TRGV11 is filed as an ORF, its function uncertain. The CDR3 contains 14 residues. The CDR3 loop is CACWITSSDWIKTF. CDR3 in DNA: TGTGCCTGCTGGATTACCAGTAGTGACTGGATCAAGACGTTT.

V usage is TRGV2 and J usage is TRGJP2. V lost 0 bases and J lost 7; bases outside the gene matches: 5. CDR3 length: 14 amino acids. Germline CDR1 and CDR2: EGSNGY and YDSYNSKV. CDR3 loop: CATWDGLDDWIKTF. The CDR3 DNA reads TGTGCCACCTGGGACGGGCTAGATGATTGGATCAAGACGTTT.

The rearrangement joins TRGV3 to TRGJP1. This CDR3 comprises 15 residues. Germline-derived CDR1 and CDR2 are VTNTFY and YDVSTARD (reference sequence). V trimming: 2 bases; J trimming: 1 base; junction bases outside the gene matches: 4. The CDR3 reads CATWDTPTTGWFKIF. In DNA, the CDR3 is TGTGCCACCTGGGACACTCCTACCACTGGTTGGTTCAAGATATTT.

This clone counts as large. The V and J genes are TRGV10 and TRGJ1 or TRGJ2. TRGV10 is an ORF, and what it does is uncertain. CDR3 length: 12 residues. Trimming took 8 bases from V and 9 from J; bases not matched to a gene: 11. The DNA for the CDR3 is TGTGCTGCGTGGGATGACCTACCTAAGAAACTCTTT. It specifies CAAWDDLPKKLF.

The sample holds a few counts of this clone. The chain is built from TRGV2 and TRGJ1 or TRGJ2. This CDR3 comprises 14 residues. The trim removed 0 bases at V and 5 bases at J, leaving 7 bases unmatched. Germline-derived CDR1 and CDR2 are EGSNGY and YDSYNSKV. CDR3 loop: CATWDGRGDYKKLF. In DNA, the CDR3 is TGTGCCACCTGGGACGGGCGGGGGGATTATAAGAAACTCTTT.

In this sample, this clone turned up a few times. The chain is built from TRGV2 and TRGJ1 or TRGJ2. After removal of 0 bases from V and 0 bases from J, the junction contained 2 bases not matched to a gene. The CDR3 totals 14 residues. Germline-derived CDR1 and CDR2 are EGSNGY and YDSYNSKV. This CDR3 is CATWDGTNYYKKLF. The CDR3 bases are TGTGCCACCTGGGACGGGACGAATTATTATAAGAAACTCTTT.

This chain connects TRGV10 to TRGJP1. TRGV10 is marked as an open reading frame, function uncertain. This CDR3 has 13 amino acids. The trim removed 8 bases at V and 8 bases at J, leaving 9 bases unmatched. CDR3 DNA sequence: TGTGCTGCGTGGGATTGGGGGGGTTGGTTCAAGATATTT. This gives the protein CAAWDWGGWFKIF.

This clone was seen a handful of times. The chain couples TRGV3 to TRGJP2. The length of the CDR3 is 15 residues. The junction had 10 bases not matched to a gene; V was cut back by 4 bases and J by 5 bases. The germline V gene encodes CDR1 VTNTFY and CDR2 YDVSTARD (reference sequence). The CDR3 region has the DNA TGTGCCACCTGGGAAGGGGAAAAGAGTGATTGGATCAAGACGTTT. Residues: CATWEGEKSDWIKTF.

This clone appeared once. This chain connects TRGV8 to TRGJ1 or TRGJ2. This CDR3 has 11 amino acids. Germline-derived CDR1 and CDR2 are VENAVY and YDSYNSRV. The CDR3 sequence is CAPRGDPKKLF. The DNA of the CDR3 is TGTGCACCTCGAGGTGATCCAAAGAAACTCTTT.

This clone was seen a handful of times. DNA for the CDR3: TGTGCCACCTGGGAGACGAATTATTATAAGAAACTCTTT. This translates into CATWETNYYKKLF. J is TRGJ1 or TRGJ2 and V is TRGV4. Germline V gene data show CDR1 as EGSTGY and CDR2 as YDSYTSSV. This CDR3 has 13 amino acids. V was clipped by 4 bases and J by 0 bases; unmatched bases: 3.

To note about this clone: The DNA is left out, because the CDR3 cannot be placed on it with certainty; the CDR3 is given as TCRdb lists it. The gene calls are TRGV11 and TRGJP2. TRGV11 is placed among ORFs of uncertain function. The CDR3 length equals 15 residues, ends included. This CDR3 reads CTTVPAGCCDWIKTF.

The rearrangement joins TRGV2 to TRGJ1 or TRGJ2. The CDR3 is 10 amino acids. Trimming at V came to 11 bases and at J to 8 bases, leaving 9 bases not matched to a gene. Germline V gene lookup returns CDR1 EGSNGY and CDR2 YDSYNSKV. In DNA form, the CDR3 reads TGTGCCATTGGGGATCATAAGAAACTCTTT. Translated, it gives CAIGDHKKLF.

J is TRGJP2 and V is TRGV2. The CDR3 runs to 17 residues. V lost 5 bases, J lost 0 bases, and 12 bases stayed unmatched. Germline-derived CDR1 and CDR2 are EGSNGY and YDSYNSKV. In DNA form, the CDR3 reads TGTGCCACCTGGGGACGGGGGGAGGATAGTAGTGATTGGATCAAGACGTTT. The encoded protein is CATWGRGEDSSDWIKTF.

The chain recombines TRGV11 with TRGJP2. TRGV11 is an ORF for which the function is uncertain. CDR3 length: 15 amino acids. After removal of 2 bases from V and 1 base from J, the junction contained 1 base not matched to a gene. The CDR3 is CACWIRPSSDWIKTF. The CDR3 nucleotides read TGTGCCTGCTGGATTAGGCCTAGTAGTGATTGGATCAAGACGTTT.

Comments on this clone: A much more abundant neighbour one base away suggests this may be a read error. J is TRGJP1 and V is TRGV10. TRGV10 qualifies as an ORF whose function is uncertain. CDR3 length: 16 residues. With V trimmed by 8 bases and J by 12 bases, 22 bases remained unmatched. The CDR3 is CAAWDYKRTGGRFKIF. The CDR3 DNA reads as TGTGCTGCGTGGGATTATAAGAGAACGGGCGGTCGGTTCAAGATATTT.

This clone was seen more than once but under ten times. This rearrangement joins TRGV3 to TRGJ1 or TRGJ2. Germline assignment: CDR1 VTNTFY and CDR2 YDVSTARD (reference sequence). The CDR3 has 15 amino acids. J gave up 5 bases and V 0 bases, and 10 bases lay outside the gene matches. The CDR3, as DNA: TGTGCCACCTGGGACAGGCGTCGGCTCGATTATAAGAAACTCTTT. Protein sequence: CATWDRRRLDYKKLF.

In regard to this clone: A much larger clone is a single base away; this may be a read error. This specimen includes other DNA sequences encoding the same CDR3. V is TRGV2 and J is TRGJP1. In germline, CDR1 is EGSNGY, CDR2 YDSYNSKV. The CDR3 is 15 amino acids. CDR3 sequence reads: CATWDGDTTGWFKIF. The DNA for the CDR3 is TGCGCCACCTGGGACGGAGATACCACTGGTTGGTTCAAGATATTT.

This rearrangement joins TRGV2 to TRGJ1 or TRGJ2. The CDR3 is 11 residues long. The germline CDR1 and CDR2 sequences are EGSNGY and YDSYNSKV. J gave up 9 bases and V 0 bases, and 2 bases lay outside the gene matches. The CDR3 nucleotides are TGTGCCACCTGGGACGGGCGTAAGAAACTCTTT. This encodes CATWDGRKKLF.

Here the CDR3 reads CATPPGWFKIF. CDR3 coding DNA: TGTGCCACCCCCCCTGGTTGGTTCAAGATATTT. This chain links TRGV2 with TRGJP1. The CDR3 has 11 amino acids. J gave up 6 bases and V 9 bases, and 4 bases lay outside the gene matches. CDR1 EGSNGY and CDR2 YDSYNSKV come from the germline V gene.

Remarks on this clone: This may arise from a read error, as a much more abundant clone is one base away. The same CDR3 arises from other DNA sequences in this sample as well. The genes are TRGV2 and TRGJP2. The V gene's germline CDR1 is EGSNGY and CDR2 YDSYNSKV. This CDR3 region has 16 residues. As DNA, the CDR3 is TGCGCCACCTGGGACGGGGGGGTTATGGGTGATTGGATCAAGACGTTT. As protein: CATWDGGVMGDWIKTF.